These T cell receptor beta chains were read from a single sample in a study of cytomegalovirus exposure and HLA in healthy donors. Measured with immunoSEQ multiplex PCR; TCRdb has only the in-frame clones, and not every one. The table includes around 250,000 clones, about 90% detected once. Source material: PBMCs. These receptors all stem from a woman aged 18-30 years in good health and CMV-seronegative. The CDR3 runs from the conserved cysteine through the conserved F or W. The D gene is left open where the match is weak. Clone sizes are given selectively: once, few, many, or a class where the clone is expanded.

CDR3nt,CDR3aa,d_gene,abundance,j_gene,v_gene
TGCGCCAGCAGCCAAAATGTTTTTGCAGGGATCCCTAACACCTATAATTCACCCCTCCACTTT,CASSQNVFAGIPNTYNSPLHF,.,.,TRBJ1-6,TRBV4-3
TGTGCCAGCAGCCCCGGGGCTAGCGGGACCGGGGAGCTGTTTTTT,CASSPGASGTGELFF,TRBD2,.,TRBJ2-2,TRBV6-5
TGTGCCTGGAGTCCGTCGACAGGGTTATTAGAAAAACTGTTTTTT,CAWSPSTGLLEKLFF,TRBD1,.,TRBJ1-4,TRBV30
TGCGCCAGCAGTCAATCCGAAGCAGGGGTAACTCAGCCCCAGCATTTT,CASSQSEAGVTQPQHF,.,.,TRBJ1-5,TRBV23-1
TGTGCCAGCAGTTTGACCGGGACAGGCAACGAGCAGTACTTC,CASSLTGTGNEQYF,TRBD1,.,TRBJ2-7,TRBV28
TGTGCCAGCAGCCTTAGCGGGGGGGCAGGAGATACGCAGTATTTT,CASSLSGGAGDTQYF,TRBD2,.,TRBJ2-3,TRBV5-5
TGTGCCAGCAGCCAGCCCCAACAGGGTGATACGCAGTATTTT,CASSQPQQGDTQYF,.,.,TRBJ2-3,TRBV9
TGTGCCAGCAGAACAGGGTCGGAAGGCTACACCTTC,CASRTGSEGYTF,.,few,TRBJ1-2,TRBV2
TGCGCCAGCACACCCGGGGAGGTGGAGACCCAGTACTTC,CASTPGEVETQYF,.,.,TRBJ2-5,TRBV5-1
TGCGCCAGCAGCTTGGAGTCCCCAGGGGGCTATAATGAGCAGTTCTTC,CASSLESPGGYNEQFF,TRBD1,.,TRBJ2-1,TRBV5-1
TGTGCCAGCAGCGAAAACACTAGCGGGGGATATCCAGATACGCAGTATTTT,CASSENTSGGYPDTQYF,TRBD2,.,TRBJ2-3,TRBV2
TGTGCCAGTAGCACAGGGGGCAATGGCTACACCTTC,CASSTGGNGYTF,TRBD1,.,TRBJ1-2,TRBV19
TGTGCCAGCAGCGCCCCTATGGACAGCGGTATCTCTGGAAACACCATATATTTT,CASSAPMDSGISGNTIYF,.,.,TRBJ1-3,TRBV9
TGTGCTAGTGGTTCGGGACAGGGTCCATACAATGAGCAGTTCTTC,CASGSGQGPYNEQFF,TRBD1,.,TRBJ2-1,TRBV12-5
TGCGCCAGCAGCTTGGGCCAGATGAACACTGAAGCTTTCTTT,CASSLGQMNTEAFF,.,once,TRBJ1-1,TRBV5-1
TGTGCCAGCAGGCGGACAGGGGGAATTGAGCAGTTCTTC,CASRRTGGIEQFF,TRBD1,.,TRBJ2-1,TRBV5-8
TGTGCCACCAGCACAGGGGGTGACACCGGGGAGCTGTTTTTT,CATSTGGDTGELFF,TRBD1,.,TRBJ2-2,TRBV15
TGTGCCAGCAGTGAAGCTTTTGGACAGGGATTCTACGAGCAGTACTTC,CASSEAFGQGFYEQYF,TRBD1,.,TRBJ2-7,TRBV6-1
TGCGCCAGCAGCCAAGACCGGAGCTCTGGAAACACCATATATTTT,CASSQDRSSGNTIYF,.,.,TRBJ1-3,TRBV4-1
TGCGCCAGCAGCTTGCCCTTGACAGGGGTGGGCTACACCTTC,CASSLPLTGVGYTF,TRBD1,.,TRBJ1-2,TRBV5-1
TGTGCCAGCACAGGGGGCATTCTATTAACTGAAGCTTTCTTT,CASTGGILLTEAFF,TRBD1,.,TRBJ1-1,TRBV7-9
TGCGCCAGCAGCTTGGGATACAGGGAGAACACCGGGGAGCTGTTTTTT,CASSLGYRENTGELFF,.,.,TRBJ2-2,TRBV5-1
TGTGCCAGCAGTTCTGACAGGGGGTTAGCCAAAAACATTCAGTACTTC,CASSSDRGLAKNIQYF,TRBD1,.,TRBJ2-4,TRBV27
TGTGCCAGCAGCTTAGGAATAGCGGGGGGGCTGGCAGATACGCAGTATTTT,CASSLGIAGGLADTQYF,TRBD2,.,TRBJ2-3,TRBV7-6
TGCGCCAGCAGCTTGCCAGGACTCGTTGAGCAGTTCTTC,CASSLPGLVEQFF,.,.,TRBJ2-1,TRBV5-1
TGTGCTAGCAGCCCGGCCGGACCTCTAGGAGGCCCCCCTGGGACCCAGTACTTC,CASSPAGPLGGPPGTQYF,.,.,TRBJ2-5,TRBV7-7
TGTGCCAGCAGCTCTATAGGGGGACAAGGGATCACAGATACGCAGTATTTT,CASSSIGGQGITDTQYF,.,.,TRBJ2-3,TRBV5-5
TGCAGCGTATTACCGGGACAGGGTGGCACTGAAGCTTTCTTT,CSVLPGQGGTEAFF,TRBD1,.,TRBJ1-1,TRBV29-1
TGCGCCAGCAGCCAAGGGCACGCGGGACAGGGGTACGAAAAACTGTTTTTT,CASSQGHAGQGYEKLFF,TRBD1,.,TRBJ1-4,TRBV4-3
TGCGCCAGCAGCTTGGTTCAGGGAGGAACTGAAGCTTTCTTT,CASSLVQGGTEAFF,.,.,TRBJ1-1,TRBV5-1
TGCAGTGCTAGTCCCTCCCCGGAGCAGTTCTTC,CSASPSPEQFF,.,.,TRBJ2-1,TRBV20-1
TGTGCCAGCAGTATGACAGGGGGCGACTATGGCTACACCTTC,CASSMTGGDYGYTF,TRBD1,.,TRBJ1-2,TRBV25-1
TGCAGCGTTGAGGACAGGAAATCTCGAAGTGATGGCTACACCTTC,CSVEDRKSRSDGYTF,TRBD1,.,TRBJ1-2,TRBV29-1
TGTGCCAGCAGCCCTAGCGGGACCTCAGATACGCAGTATTTT,CASSPSGTSDTQYF,TRBD2,.,TRBJ2-3,TRBV7-2
TGTGCCTGGAGCGAGACAGATACGCAGTATTTT,CAWSETDTQYF,.,.,TRBJ2-3,TRBV30
TGCGCCAGCAGCTTGGAATGGCAGGGTGTGGGTTCACCCCTCCACTTT,CASSLEWQGVGSPLHF,.,.,TRBJ1-6,TRBV5-1
TGCGCCAGCAGCTTGAGGGCAGGGGGAGAAAAACTGTTTTTT,CASSLRAGGEKLFF,TRBD1,.,TRBJ1-4,TRBV5-1
TGTGCCATCAGTGACAGGGGATCCACTGAAGCTTTCTTT,CAISDRGSTEAFF,.,.,TRBJ1-1,TRBV10-3
TGTGCCAGCAGTGGGACAGGGGTGCGGTACACCTTC,CASSGTGVRYTF,TRBD1,.,TRBJ1-2,TRBV2
TGTGCCAGCGCTCTGGACCGGGACAGGGGTTACGAGCAGTACTTC,CASALDRDRGYEQYF,TRBD1,few,TRBJ2-7,TRBV6-5